The subject of this entry is one T cell receptor beta chain. Its antigen remains undetermined. No base quality values were provided; no much bigger clone lies one nucleotide off. The record originates from a study of cytomegalovirus exposure and HLA in healthy donors (dated by TCRdb to about 2017). Background on the whole study: An earlier analysis of approximately 640 of the donors reported approximately 300 Gb of sequence data and some 120 million unique TCR beta sequences from about 200 million T cells. On average, roughly 200,000 unique TCR beta nucleotide sequences were sequenced per donor among more than 350 genotyped donors of the cohort, with 15% to 20% of those sequences being non-productive. A later genetic analysis took genome-wide SNP genotypes for about 60% of the roughly 670 donors and used that subset as a discovery cohort. To predict cytomegalovirus infection status, the study combined high-throughput TCR immunosequencing, statistical association of individual TCRs with disease status, and machine learning. A later analysis re-examined previously published TCR beta repertoires from over 500 donors and added high-resolution HLA genotyping to investigate patterns of TCR occurrence. About five DR-DQ haplotypes were handled as single units for association and clustering, since linkage in the cohort was strong. Rather than using new phenotypic data, the later analysis identified candidate immune exposures from TCR beta sequences and from how often those sequences occurred across donors. The T cell repertoires of some 670 subjects were profiled by immunosequencing and related to cytomegalovirus serostatus. An early release that covered some 640 HLA-typed donors contained 300 to 350 gigabases of sequencing data and around 80 million unique TCR sequences. Of the approximately 400 genotyped donors, approximately 83% fell in the genetic ancestry cluster associated with self-reported Caucasian donors. Donor age, sex, ethnicity and CMV serostatus were compiled together with the repertoire data. Every discovery cohort repertoire had been produced on one sequencing platform. An earlier analysis of several hundred of the donors used high-throughput TCR beta sequencing to judge whether each TCR beta V gene segment behaved as functional or pseudogenic. Besides the first cohort of under 700 subjects, a separate validation cohort made up of about 120 different subjects was used. The number of typed donors differed by locus: about 629-640 for A, B, C, DRB1 and DQB1; 522 for DQA1; approximately 600 for DPA1; and 450 to 480 for DPB1. The study aimed to test whether signatures of past pathogen exposure could be identified by cataloging public T cell receptors. Both class I and class II loci were covered by HLA typing, at four-digit resolution. Results the study describes overall, beyond this receptor: Most CMV-associated TCR beta chains appeared to be HLA-restricted in a later analysis, and the HLA associations seemed to be driven largely by CMV exposure. In vitro tests confirmed that three of the cytomegalovirus-associated TCR beta chains recognize cytomegalovirus antigens. Because some donors lacked HLA typing at each locus, the association tests relied only on the typed subset. Roughly 17 rarely observed V segments, including chromosome 9 orphons, were excluded from the earlier analysis of several hundred of the donors because counts were too low. A later analysis found that TCR association rates varied across HLA loci, with DRB1 alleles showing the most associated TCRs and HLA-C alleles the fewest. In a later genetic analysis, fewer N-insertions in productive TCRs were reported among donors in an Asian-associated ancestry cluster than the roughly 640-donor mean. The classifier was reported to diagnose cytomegalovirus status with high specificity and sensitivity in both the original and validation cohorts. An association between a missense DCLRE1C variant and V-gene and J-gene trimming of TCR beta chains was found in a later genetic analysis and replicated in an independent cohort. When HLA alleles, especially DR and DQ, strongly co-occurred, TCR associations were difficult to assign to individual alleles. In a later analysis, HLA-associated TCR beta chains were found to be more clonally expanded and to have lower generation probabilities than equally common non-associated chains. While some public TCRs were present in many individuals, most TCR sequences turned up only very rarely across donors. An earlier analysis of approximately 500 of the donors showed that most TCR beta V segments appeared in productive rearrangements either about 90% or about 30% of the time, which broadly matched IMGT annotations. A total of fewer than 200 TCR beta chains were listed by the study as associated with cytomegalovirus. Some IMGT-functional V segments, including TRBV6-2 and TRBV6-3, could not be told apart with the 87-base-pair reads, so those segments were excluded. Linkage disequilibrium might explain the correlated functional status among segregating V segments, but an unknown experimental factor could not be excluded. The sequencing pipeline was judged likely to have produced a cluster of highly shared sequence variants as a technical artifact. Presence/absence analyses assumed roughly uniform sequencing depth across donors, an assumption that may not hold. According to a later analysis, parvovirus B19, influenza, CMV and Epstein-Barr virus appeared linked to several top co-occurrence clusters. According to the authors, the approach could potentially be generalized to other disease states and immunological phenotypes. Immune exposure information for the cohort was limited to CMV serostatus. A later analysis associated roughly 17,000 TCR beta sequences with specific HLA alleles at a false discovery rate of 0.05. A further reported finding was that TCR beta sequences accurately predicted the HLA-A and HLA-B alleles for most subjects in the first cohort. This cohort had only TCR beta chains sequenced, and the lack of alpha or paired-chain data limited which features could be detected.

The germline V gene (reference sequence) provides CDR1 LNHDA and CDR2 SQIVND. From the cysteine up to the phenylalanine, the CDR3 has a length of 12 residues. Here the CDR3 DNA is all that survives: 36 bases in frame from base 1. V drops 5 bases and J drops 2 bases, leaving 6 bases in between. Preparation of the library involved the immunoSEQ multiplex PCR assay. The multiplex PCR relied on a mix of 60 forward primers for TCR Vbeta segments and 13 reverse primers for TCR Jbeta segments. A multiplex PCR assay on genomic DNA amplified the CDR3 region of rearranged TCR beta genes. On the Illumina HiSeq System, the amplified TCR beta libraries were sequenced as 87-base-pair reads. The authors' analysis ran thus. In a later analysis, 70 million to 95 million unique TCR beta chains were counted across the 500 to 850 repertoires, and roughly 11 million of these chains were shared by at least two donors. Raw reads were error-corrected and collapsed into unique sequences by a nearest-neighbor algorithm in which closely related sequences were merged to remove PCR and sequencing errors. To assign V, D and J gene segments, CDR3 sequences were aligned to IMGT reference sequences. For a sequence to be retained, a match of at least six nucleotides to both a V gene segment and a J gene segment was required. Rearrangements were classified as productive when the CDR3 lacked stop codons and remained in frame with V and J, and all other rearrangements were classified as non-productive. CDR3 was defined according to IMGT convention as the region running from the second conserved V-encoded cysteine to the conserved J-encoded phenylalanine. Sequences without an unambiguous match to a single V gene segment were excluded from the earlier analysis of almost 600 of the donors. An earlier analysis of 587 of the donors classified V segments as functional when productive rearrangements were above 56.7% and as segregating when the standard deviation between donors was above 5%. A statistical classification framework was built to diagnose cytomegalovirus status from the catalog of TCR beta chain sequences. V and J gene assignment, in a later analysis, came from comparing TCR nucleotide sequences with IMGT/GENE-DB human TR gene sequences. The TCRdist pipeline was used in a later analysis to assign CDR3 sequences and most-parsimonious VDJ recombination scenarios. In a later analysis, each TCR beta chain was defined by its CDR3 amino acid sequence together with its V-gene family, and reads without a unique V-gene family were excluded. In a later analysis, 450 to 600 highly shared, low-generation-probability nucleotide sequences were removed to address suspected cross-contamination and a sequencing artifact. For each public chain, a later analysis derived a clonal expansion index from normalized ranks of inferred template counts within each repertoire. A later analysis computed generation probabilities with a VDJ recombination model fitted to out-of-frame rearrangements, and checked the results against IGoR. In a later analysis, hypergeometric tests were used to score TCR-TCR, TCR-HLA and TCR-CMV co-occurrence, with a repertoire-size bias correction applied to TCR pairs. To estimate false discovery rates, a later analysis permuted the HLA or CMV assignments 20 times. In a later analysis, co-occurring TCRs were grouped using DBSCAN, with TCRdist sequence similarity added in when clustering inside HLA-allele-positive subsets. Co-occurrence clustering excluded repertoires with fewer than 30,000 or more than 120,000 public chains, plus five with anomalous nucleotide sharing. This is the immuneACCESS table as TCRdb keeps it, with only in-frame sequences that have V and J called. A part of the clones is gone; compared with another copy, unresolved V genes explain less than half, and the rest is unexplained. The DNA was the basis for D and trimming; V, J and clone size are from that table. The sample has approximately 99,000 clones on record, about 81% of them singletons. About 4.9% of the sample is in the top ten clones.

The cohort was made up of 666 healthy bone marrow donors. At the time of sampling, every cohort member was nominally healthy, though immune exposures that went unrecorded were likely present. The donor tested CMV seropositive and was one of the 289 seropositive cohort members. A peripheral blood sample was collected from each donor, and TCR beta sequencing was performed on peripheral blood mononuclear cells. Genomic DNA was extracted from the blood cell samples with the Qiagen DNeasy Blood Extraction Kit. The chain is encoded by TRBV19 joined to TRBJ1-2, with no D gene named confidently. The sequence was obtained from a man aged 35 to 55 in good health and CMV-seropositive. Input material: PBMCs. The base sequence is TGTGCCAGTAGTTCGGGGAACTATGGCTACACCTTC. Translated, it reads CASSSGNYGYTF.